This TCR beta chain was observed in a study of blood T cell repertoires in COVID-19. In the study overall: The cDNA or gDNA used as material had been derived from T cells, B-cell-depleted T cells, or PBMCs.

The CDR3 is 13 amino acids. CDR1 is MNHEY and CDR2 is SVGAGI in the germline V gene. Trimming pared 8 bases from V and 8 bases from J, leaving 13 bases between. Authors' analysis steps: It was from reference gene primer amplification that nucleated cell counts were estimated. Sequenced by immunoSEQ multiplex PCR; TCRdb stores in-frame clones only, minus some. The V and J calls and clone size are taken from that table; D and trimming were inferred from the DNA. The sample lists a few hundred thousand clones; around 90% were seen once. This TCR was sampled from a man aged 25 to 40 who had recovered from COVID-19. Sequenced: PBMCs or T cells enriched from blood (not recorded which). The chain has TRBV6-5 and TRBJ1-6; no clear D gene. CDR3 protein: CASFQVGDSPLHF. The CDR3 region has the DNA TGTGCCAGCTTCCAGGTCGGGGATTCACCCCTCCACTTT.